Presented here are 3 T cell receptor beta chains from one specimen sequenced in a study of T cell responses to AZD1222 COVID-19 vaccine (dated by TCRdb to about 2021). Interpreted using the paper, the time point label stands for: baseline before first vaccination. Receptor amplification or capture employed the immunoSEQ multiplex PCR assay. This immuneACCESS table, as held by TCRdb, lists in-frame sequences with V and J called but not all clones. Of the missing ones, under half trace to an unresolved V gene in checked studies; the others have no known cause. The sample yields roughly 150,000 clones; 88% were counted once. Around 5.9% of the sample is taken by the ten largest. The material was peripheral blood, obtained on day 0 of AZD1222 vaccination. These receptor sequences come from an adult in good health.

The V and J genes are TRBV11-2 and TRBJ1-1; 7 bases map to TRBD1. V shed 5 bases, J shed 2 bases, and the junction held 2 bases outside the gene matches. The CDR3 is made up of 13 amino acids. Germline V gene data show CDR1 as SGHAT and CDR2 as FQNNGV. Here the CDR3 DNA reads TGTGCCAGCAGCCGGACAGGAAACACTGAAGCTTTCTTT. This encodes CASSRTGNTEAFF.

The chain couples TRBV4-1 to TRBJ1-2; D unclear. The CDR3 sequence is 14 residues long. Germline V lookup: CDR1 MGHRA, CDR2 YSYEKL. V was pared by 0 bases and J by 3 bases, with 8 bases between. The DNA for the CDR3 is TGCGCCAGCAGCCAAGATCTTGGACACTATGGCTACACCTTC. Encoded protein: CASSQDLGHYGYTF.

The rearrangement uses TRBV4-3 and TRBJ1-5; D is uncertain. Deletions cut 0 bases from V and 4 bases from J, with 10 bases between. The CDR3 covers 15 residues. Germline V gene lookup returns CDR1 LGHNA and CDR2 YSLEER. The CDR3 reads CASSQDQWGNQPQHF. The DNA of the CDR3 is TGCGCCAGCAGCCAAGATCAATGGGGAAATCAGCCCCAGCATTTT.